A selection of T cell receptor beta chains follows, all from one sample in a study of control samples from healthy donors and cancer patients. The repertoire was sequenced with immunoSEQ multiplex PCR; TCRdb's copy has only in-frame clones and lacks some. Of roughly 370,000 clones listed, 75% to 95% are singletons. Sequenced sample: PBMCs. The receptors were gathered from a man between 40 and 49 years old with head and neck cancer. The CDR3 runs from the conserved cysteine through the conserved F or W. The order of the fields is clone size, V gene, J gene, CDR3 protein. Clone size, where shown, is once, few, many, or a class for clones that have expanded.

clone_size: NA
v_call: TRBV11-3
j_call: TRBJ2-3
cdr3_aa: CASSLGQGAGTDTQYF

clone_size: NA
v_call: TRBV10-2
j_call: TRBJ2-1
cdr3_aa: CASSDRDRGNEQFF

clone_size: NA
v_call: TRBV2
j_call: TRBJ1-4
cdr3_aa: CASTTGATNEKLFF

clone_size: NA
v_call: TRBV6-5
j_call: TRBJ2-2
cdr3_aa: CASRAAGELFF

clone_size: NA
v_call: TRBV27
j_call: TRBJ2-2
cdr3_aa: CASSLEVNSYLNTGELFF

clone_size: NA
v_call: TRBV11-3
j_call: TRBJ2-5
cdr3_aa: CASSLVPSTSGGGGETQYF

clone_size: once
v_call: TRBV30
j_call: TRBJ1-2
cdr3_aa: CAWSKGGAHGYTF

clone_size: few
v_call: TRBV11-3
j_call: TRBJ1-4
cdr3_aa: CASSSDPGGFGKLFF

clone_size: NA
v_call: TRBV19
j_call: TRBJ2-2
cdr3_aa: CASSINLGQYTGELFF

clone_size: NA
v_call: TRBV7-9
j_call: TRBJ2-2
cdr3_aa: CASSFPGTPNTGELFF

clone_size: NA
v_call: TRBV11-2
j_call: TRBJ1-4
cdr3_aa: CASSFTGGNEKLFF

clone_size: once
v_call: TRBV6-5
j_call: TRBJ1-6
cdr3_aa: CASTPDRSNSPLHF

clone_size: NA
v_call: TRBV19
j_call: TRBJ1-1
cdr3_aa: CASSTTKQGNTEAFF

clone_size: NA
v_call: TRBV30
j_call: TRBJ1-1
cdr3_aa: CAWTGERNTEAFF

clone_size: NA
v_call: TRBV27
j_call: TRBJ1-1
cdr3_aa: CASNDGRPNTEAFF

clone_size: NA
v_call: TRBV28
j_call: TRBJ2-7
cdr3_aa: CASSLIDRAYEQYF

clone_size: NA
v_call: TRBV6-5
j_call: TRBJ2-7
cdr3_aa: CASSYSGTSSYEQYF

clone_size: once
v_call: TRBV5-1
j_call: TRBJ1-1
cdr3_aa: CASSRDGTEAFF

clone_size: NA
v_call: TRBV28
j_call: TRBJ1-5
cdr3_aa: CASTKPRTGNSNQPQHF

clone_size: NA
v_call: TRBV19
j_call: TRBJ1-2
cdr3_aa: CASSIGQMSGYTF

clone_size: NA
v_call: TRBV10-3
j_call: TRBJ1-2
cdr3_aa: CAISDGRGGSNYGYTF

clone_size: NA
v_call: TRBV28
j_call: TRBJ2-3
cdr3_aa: CASSLGTSGEIDTQYF

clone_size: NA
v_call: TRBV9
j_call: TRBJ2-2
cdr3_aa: CASSVVPTTPGELFF

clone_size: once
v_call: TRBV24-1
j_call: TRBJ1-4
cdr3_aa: CATSSSSMGNEKLFF

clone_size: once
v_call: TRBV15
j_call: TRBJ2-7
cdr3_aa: CATSREVAVEGYEQYF

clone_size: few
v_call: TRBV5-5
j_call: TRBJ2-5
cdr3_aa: CASSSYRDRVEETQYF

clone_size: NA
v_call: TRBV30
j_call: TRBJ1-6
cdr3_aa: CAWSLRANSPLHF

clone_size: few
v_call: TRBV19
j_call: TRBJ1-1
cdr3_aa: CASSPRQGASTEAFF

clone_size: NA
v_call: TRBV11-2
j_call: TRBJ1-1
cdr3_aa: CASSLVPSGPNTEAFF

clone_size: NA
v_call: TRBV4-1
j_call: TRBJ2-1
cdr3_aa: CASSPGMFSGRRGNEQFF

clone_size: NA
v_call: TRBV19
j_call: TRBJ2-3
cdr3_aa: CASSIDPGVTDTQYF

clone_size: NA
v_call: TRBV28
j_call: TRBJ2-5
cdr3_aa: CASSLQETQYF

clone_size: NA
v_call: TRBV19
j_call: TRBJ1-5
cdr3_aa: CASSILPRQISNQPQHF

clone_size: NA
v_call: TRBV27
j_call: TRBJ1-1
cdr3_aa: CASSLRTFDTEAFF

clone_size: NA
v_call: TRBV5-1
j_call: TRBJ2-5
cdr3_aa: CASSLTEETQYF

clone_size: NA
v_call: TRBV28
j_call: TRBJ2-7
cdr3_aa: CASTIGTVSYEQYF

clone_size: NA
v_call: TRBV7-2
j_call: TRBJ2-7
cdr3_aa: CASSFRDSTYEQYF

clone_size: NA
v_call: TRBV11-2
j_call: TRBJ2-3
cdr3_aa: CASSLGGGAWTDTQYF

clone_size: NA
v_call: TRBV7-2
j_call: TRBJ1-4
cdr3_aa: CASRPTATNEKLFF

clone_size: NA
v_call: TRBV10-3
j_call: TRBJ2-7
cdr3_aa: CAISAIMGRDEQYF

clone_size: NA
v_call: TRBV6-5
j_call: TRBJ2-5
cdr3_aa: CASSKGQGRQETQYF

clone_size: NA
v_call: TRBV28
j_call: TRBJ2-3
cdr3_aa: CASSPTSDRDTQYF

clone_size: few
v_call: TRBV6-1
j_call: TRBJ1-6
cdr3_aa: CASSEPGTGYSPLHF

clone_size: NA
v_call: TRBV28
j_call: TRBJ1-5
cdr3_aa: CASSIRGTGFREQPQHF

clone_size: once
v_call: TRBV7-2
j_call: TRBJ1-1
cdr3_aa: CASSLNRNTEAFF

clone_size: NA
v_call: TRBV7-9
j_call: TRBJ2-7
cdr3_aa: CASSLARRDRVSYEQYF

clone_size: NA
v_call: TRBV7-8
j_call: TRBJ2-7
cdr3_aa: CASSHSGGNPYEQYF

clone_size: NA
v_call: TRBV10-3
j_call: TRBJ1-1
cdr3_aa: CAISEVNTEAFF

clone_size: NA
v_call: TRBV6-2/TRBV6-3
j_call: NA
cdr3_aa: CASSQGLAGGQETQYF

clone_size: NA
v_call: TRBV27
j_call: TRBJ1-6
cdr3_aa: CASSLDGPRSSPLHF

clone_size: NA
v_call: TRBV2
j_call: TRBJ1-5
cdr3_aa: CASGPTGGYQPQHF